This entry describes one T cell receptor beta chain. CDR1 is MNHEY and CDR2 is SVGAGI in the germline V gene. Trimming left V 0 bases short and J 0 bases short, with 9 bases between. This CDR3 is 16 amino acids long. This entry comes from a study of blood T cell repertoires in COVID-19. At the level of the study: Researchers got acute and convalescent COVID-19 samples from the United States, Italy and Spain. T cells, B-cell-depleted T cells, or PBMCs provided the cDNA or gDNA that served as material.

Study processing details: Amplification of reference gene primers was used by the study to estimate nucleated cell counts. The method was immunoSEQ multiplex PCR; TCRdb's version includes in-frame clones alone and lacks a portion of them. D and trimming were read from the DNA, whereas the V and J calls and clone size are those reported in that table. The profile shows about 100,000 clones, approximately 86% of them singletons. Specimen: peripheral blood. The sequence derives from a man in his forties or fifties with active or convalescent COVID-19. This chain uses TRBV6-5 with TRBJ1-3; a possible D gene is TRBD1 (5 bases). The CDR3 region is CASSYSTASSGNTIYF. The CDR3 nucleotides read TGTGCCAGCAGTTACTCGACAGCTTCCTCTGGAAACACCATATATTTT.